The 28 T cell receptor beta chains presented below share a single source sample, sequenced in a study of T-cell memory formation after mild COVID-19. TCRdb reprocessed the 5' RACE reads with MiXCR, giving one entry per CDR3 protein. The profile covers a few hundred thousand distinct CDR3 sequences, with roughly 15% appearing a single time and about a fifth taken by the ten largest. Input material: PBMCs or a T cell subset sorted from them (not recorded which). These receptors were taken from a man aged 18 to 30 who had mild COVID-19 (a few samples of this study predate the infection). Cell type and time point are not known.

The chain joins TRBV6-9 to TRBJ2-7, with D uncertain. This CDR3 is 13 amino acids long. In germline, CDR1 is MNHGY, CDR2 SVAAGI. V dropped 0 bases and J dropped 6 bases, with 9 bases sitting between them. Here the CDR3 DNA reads TGTGCCAGCAGTTATTCTAACATGGGCGAGCAGTACTTC. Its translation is CASSYSNMGEQYF.

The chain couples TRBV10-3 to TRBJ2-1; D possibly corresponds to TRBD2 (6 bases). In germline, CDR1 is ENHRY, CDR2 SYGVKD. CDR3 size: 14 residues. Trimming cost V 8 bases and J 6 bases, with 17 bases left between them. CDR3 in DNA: TGTGCCATCCGAACGGGAGAGATCCCCAATGAGCAGTTCTTC. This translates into CAIRTGEIPNEQFF.

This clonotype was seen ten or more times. CDR3 amino acids: CSPVAGGLGEQFF. DNA for the CDR3: TGCAGTCCAGTAGCGGGGGGCCTCGGTGAGCAGTTCTTC. This chain connects TRBV20-1 to TRBJ2-1; the match to TRBD2 covers 10 bases. The CDR3 sequence is 13 residues long. Trimming removed 8 bases from V and 9 bases from J; junction bases left unmatched: 10. The germline V gene encodes CDR1 DFQATT and CDR2 SNEGSKA (reference sequence).

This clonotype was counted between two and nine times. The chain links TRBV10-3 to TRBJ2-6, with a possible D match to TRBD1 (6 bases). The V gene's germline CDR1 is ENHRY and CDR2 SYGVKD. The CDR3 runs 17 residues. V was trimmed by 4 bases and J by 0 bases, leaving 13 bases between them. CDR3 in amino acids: CAISGAGASSGANVLTF. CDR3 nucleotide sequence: TGTGCCATCAGTGGGGCAGGGGCTTCCTCTGGGGCCAACGTCCTGACTTTC.

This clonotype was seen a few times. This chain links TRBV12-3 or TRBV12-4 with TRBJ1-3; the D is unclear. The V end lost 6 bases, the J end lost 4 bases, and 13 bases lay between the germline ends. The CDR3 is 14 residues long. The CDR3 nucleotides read TGTGCCAGCAGGTCGAGGGTCTTAGGAAACACCATATATTTT. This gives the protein CASRSRVLGNTIYF.

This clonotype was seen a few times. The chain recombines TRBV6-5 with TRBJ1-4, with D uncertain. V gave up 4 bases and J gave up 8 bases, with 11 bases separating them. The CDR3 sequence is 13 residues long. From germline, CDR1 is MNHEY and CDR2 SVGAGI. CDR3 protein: CASSFRGREKLFF. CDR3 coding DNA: TGTGCCAGCAGTTTCCGAGGTCGGGAAAAACTGTTTTTT.

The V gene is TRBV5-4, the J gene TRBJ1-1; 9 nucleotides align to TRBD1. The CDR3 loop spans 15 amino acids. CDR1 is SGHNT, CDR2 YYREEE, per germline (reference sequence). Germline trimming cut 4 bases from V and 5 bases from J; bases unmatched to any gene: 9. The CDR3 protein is CASSQPGTGRTEAFF. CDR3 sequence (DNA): TGTGCCAGCAGCCAACCCGGGACAGGGAGGACTGAAGCTTTCTTT.

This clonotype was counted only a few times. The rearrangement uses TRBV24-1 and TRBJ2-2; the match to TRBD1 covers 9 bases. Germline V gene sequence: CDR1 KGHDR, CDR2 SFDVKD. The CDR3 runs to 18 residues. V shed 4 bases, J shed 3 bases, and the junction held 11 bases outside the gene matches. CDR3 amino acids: CATSDNPRDRADTGELFF. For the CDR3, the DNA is TGTGCCACCAGTGACAACCCCCGGGACAGGGCGGACACCGGGGAGCTGTTTTTT.

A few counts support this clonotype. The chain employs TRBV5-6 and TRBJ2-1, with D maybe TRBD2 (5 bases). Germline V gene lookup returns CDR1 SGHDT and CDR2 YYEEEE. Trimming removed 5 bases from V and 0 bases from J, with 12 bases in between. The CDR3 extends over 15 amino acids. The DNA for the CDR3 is TGTGCCAGCAGGCCCGGACTTAGCTCCTACAATGAGCAGTTCTTC. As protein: CASRPGLSSYNEQFF.

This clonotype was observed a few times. Written as DNA, the CDR3 is TGCGCCAGCAGCCAAGAAAATACAGCACCCTATGGCTACACCTTC. Amino acid sequence: CASSQENTAPYGYTF. The J gene is TRBJ1-2, the V gene TRBV4-3, with unresolved D. This CDR3 spans 15 amino acids. V was shortened by 0 bases and J by 4 bases, with 12 bases between the two germline ends. From germline, CDR1 is LGHNA and CDR2 YSLEER.

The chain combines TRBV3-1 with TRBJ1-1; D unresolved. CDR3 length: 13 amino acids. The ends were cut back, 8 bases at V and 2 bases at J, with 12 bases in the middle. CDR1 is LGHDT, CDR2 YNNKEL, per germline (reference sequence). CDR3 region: CASREAGNTEAFF. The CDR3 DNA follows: TGTGCCAGCCGCGAGGCGGGCAACACTGAAGCTTTCTTT.

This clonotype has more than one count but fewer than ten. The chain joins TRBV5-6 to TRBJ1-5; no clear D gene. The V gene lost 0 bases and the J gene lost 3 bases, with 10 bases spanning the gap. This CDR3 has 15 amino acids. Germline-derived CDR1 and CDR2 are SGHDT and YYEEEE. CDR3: CASSLVPSANQPQHF. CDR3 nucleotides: TGTGCCAGCAGCTTGGTTCCGAGCGCCAATCAGCCCCAGCATTTT.

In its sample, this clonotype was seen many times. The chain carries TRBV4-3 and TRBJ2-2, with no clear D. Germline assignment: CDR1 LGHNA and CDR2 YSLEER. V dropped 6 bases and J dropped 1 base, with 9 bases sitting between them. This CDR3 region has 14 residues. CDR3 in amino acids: CASSRTMNTGELFF. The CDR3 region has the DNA TGCGCCAGCAGTCGGACCATGAACACCGGGGAGCTGTTTTTT.

CDR3 residues: CASSLDGSTGETQYF. The CDR3 nucleotides are TGTGCCAGCAGCTTAGATGGGTCCACCGGGGAGACCCAGTACTTC. This chain uses TRBV7-2 with TRBJ2-5; no firm D call. This CDR3 is built from 15 residues. Germline CDR1 is SGHTA and CDR2 is FQGNSA. Trimming cost V 1 base and J 5 bases, with 14 bases left between them.

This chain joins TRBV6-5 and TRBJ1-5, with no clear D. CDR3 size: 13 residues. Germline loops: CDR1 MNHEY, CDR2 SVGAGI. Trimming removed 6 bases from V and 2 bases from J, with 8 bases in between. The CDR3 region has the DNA TGTGCCAGCAGGGGGAGGGGCAATCAGCCCCAGCATTTT. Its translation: CASRGRGNQPQHF.

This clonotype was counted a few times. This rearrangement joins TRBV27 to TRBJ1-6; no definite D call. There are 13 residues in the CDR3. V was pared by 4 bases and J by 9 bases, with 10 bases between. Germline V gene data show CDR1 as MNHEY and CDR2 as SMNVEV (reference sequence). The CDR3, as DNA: TGTGCCAGCAGTTACGAGGTTCGTTCACCCCTCCACTTT. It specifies CASSYEVRSPLHF.

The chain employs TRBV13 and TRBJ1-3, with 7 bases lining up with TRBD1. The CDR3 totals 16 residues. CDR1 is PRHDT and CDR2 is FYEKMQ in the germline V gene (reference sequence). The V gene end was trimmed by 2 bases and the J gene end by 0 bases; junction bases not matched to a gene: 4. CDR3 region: CASSLPGTVSGNTIYF. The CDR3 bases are TGTGCCAGCAGCTTACCGGGGACAGTCTCTGGAAACACCATATATTTT.

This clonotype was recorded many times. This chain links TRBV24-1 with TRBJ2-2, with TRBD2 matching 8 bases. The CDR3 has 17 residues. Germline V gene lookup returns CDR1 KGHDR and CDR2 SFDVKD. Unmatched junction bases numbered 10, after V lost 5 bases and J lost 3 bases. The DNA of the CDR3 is TGTGCCACCAGTGTTTTCGGGGGGGGCCTTGACACCGGGGAGCTGTTTTTT. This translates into CATSVFGGGLDTGELFF.

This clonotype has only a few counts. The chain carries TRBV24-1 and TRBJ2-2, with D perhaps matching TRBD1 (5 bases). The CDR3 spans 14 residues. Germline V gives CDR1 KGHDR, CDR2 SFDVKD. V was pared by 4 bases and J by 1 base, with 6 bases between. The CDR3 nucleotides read TGTGCCACCAGTGAAACAGGGAACACCGGGGAGCTGTTTTTT. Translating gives CATSETGNTGELFF.

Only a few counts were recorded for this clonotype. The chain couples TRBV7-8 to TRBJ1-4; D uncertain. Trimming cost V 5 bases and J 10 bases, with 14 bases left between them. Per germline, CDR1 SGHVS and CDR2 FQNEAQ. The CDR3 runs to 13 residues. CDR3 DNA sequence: TGTGCCAGCAGCCAGAGCGGACTTGGAAAACTGTTTTTT. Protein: CASSQSGLGKLFF.

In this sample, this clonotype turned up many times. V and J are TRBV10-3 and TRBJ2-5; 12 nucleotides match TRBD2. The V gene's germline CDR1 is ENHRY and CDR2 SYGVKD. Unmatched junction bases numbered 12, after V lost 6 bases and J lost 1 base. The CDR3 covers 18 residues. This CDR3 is CAIRERLAGVFVQETQYF. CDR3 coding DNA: TGTGCCATCAGGGAGAGACTAGCGGGGGTTTTCGTCCAAGAGACCCAGTACTTC.

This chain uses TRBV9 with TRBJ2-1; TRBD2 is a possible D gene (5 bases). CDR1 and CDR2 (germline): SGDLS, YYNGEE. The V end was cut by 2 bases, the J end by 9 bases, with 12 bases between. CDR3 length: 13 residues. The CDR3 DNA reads TGTGCCAGCAGCGTGACTACTAGTTCTGAGCAGTTCTTC. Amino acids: CASSVTTSSEQFF.

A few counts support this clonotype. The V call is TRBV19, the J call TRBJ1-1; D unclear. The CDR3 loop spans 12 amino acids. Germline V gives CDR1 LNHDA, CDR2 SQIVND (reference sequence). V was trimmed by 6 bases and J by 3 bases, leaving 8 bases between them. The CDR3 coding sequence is TGTGCCAGTAGCGAGGCACACACTGAAGCTTTCTTT. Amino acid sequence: CASSEAHTEAFF.

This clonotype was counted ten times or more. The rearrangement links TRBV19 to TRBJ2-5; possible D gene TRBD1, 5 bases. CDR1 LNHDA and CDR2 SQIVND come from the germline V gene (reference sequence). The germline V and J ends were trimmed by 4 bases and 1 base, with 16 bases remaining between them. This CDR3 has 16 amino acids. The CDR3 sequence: CASSNSRREPQETQYF. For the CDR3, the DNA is TGTGCCAGTAGTAACAGCCGCAGGGAACCCCAAGAGACCCAGTACTTC. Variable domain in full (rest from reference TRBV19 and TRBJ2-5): DGGITQSPKYLFRKEGQNVTLSCEQNLNHDAMYWYRQDPGQGLRLIYYSQIVNDFQKGDIAEGYSVSREKKESFPLTVTSAQKNPTAFYLCASSNSRREPQETQYFGPGTRLLVL.

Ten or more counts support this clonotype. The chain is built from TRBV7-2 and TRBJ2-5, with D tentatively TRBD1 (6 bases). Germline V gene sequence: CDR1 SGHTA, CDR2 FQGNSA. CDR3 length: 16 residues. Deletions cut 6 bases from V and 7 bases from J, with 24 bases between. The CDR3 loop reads CASSPRALAGVGTQYF. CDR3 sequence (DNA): TGTGCCAGCAGTCCGCGAGCCCTTGCAGGGGTGGGGACCCAGTACTTC.

The CDR3 coding sequence is TGCAGTGCTAGAGCTAGCGTAAGATTAGCCAAAAACATTCAGTACTTC. It is translated as CSARASVRLAKNIQYF. The rearrangement joins TRBV20-1 to TRBJ2-4, with D tentatively TRBD2 (6 bases). Trimming removed 1 base from V and 0 bases from J, with 13 bases in between. The CDR3 contains 16 residues. Germline values: CDR1 DFQATT, CDR2 SNEGSKA (reference sequence).

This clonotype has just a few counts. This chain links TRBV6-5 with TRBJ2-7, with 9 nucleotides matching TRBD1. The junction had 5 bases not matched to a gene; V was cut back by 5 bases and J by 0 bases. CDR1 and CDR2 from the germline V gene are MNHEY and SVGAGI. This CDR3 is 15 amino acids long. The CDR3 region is CASSRTGAFSYEQYV. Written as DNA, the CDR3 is TGTGCCAGCAGTCGGACAGGGGCCTTCTCCTACGAGCAGTACGTC.

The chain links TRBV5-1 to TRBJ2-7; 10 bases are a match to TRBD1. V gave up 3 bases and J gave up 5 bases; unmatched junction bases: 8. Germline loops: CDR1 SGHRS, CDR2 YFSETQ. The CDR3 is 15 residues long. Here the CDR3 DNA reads TGCGCCAGCAGCTCCCCCGGGACAGGGGCCAACGAGCAGTACTTC. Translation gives CASSSPGTGANEQYF.